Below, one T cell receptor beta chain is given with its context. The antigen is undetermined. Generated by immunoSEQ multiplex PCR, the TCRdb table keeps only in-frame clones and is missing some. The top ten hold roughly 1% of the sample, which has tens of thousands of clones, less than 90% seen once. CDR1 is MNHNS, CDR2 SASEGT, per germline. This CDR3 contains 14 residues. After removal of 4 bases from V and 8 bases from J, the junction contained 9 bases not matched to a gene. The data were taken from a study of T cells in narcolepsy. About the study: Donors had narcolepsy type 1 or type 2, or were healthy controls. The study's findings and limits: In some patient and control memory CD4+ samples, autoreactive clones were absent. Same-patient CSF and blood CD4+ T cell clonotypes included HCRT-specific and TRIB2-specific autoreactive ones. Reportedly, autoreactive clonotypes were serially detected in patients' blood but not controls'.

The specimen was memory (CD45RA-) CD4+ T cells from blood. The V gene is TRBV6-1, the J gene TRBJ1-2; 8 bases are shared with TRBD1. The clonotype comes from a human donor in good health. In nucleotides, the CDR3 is TGTGCCAGCAGTGGTCCCCAGGGGGCGTCGGGCTACACCTTC. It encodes CASSGPQGASGYTF.